Included here is one T cell receptor (beta chain) sequence, with context. This clonotype has a count of ten or more. Its antigen is currently not known. Per-base quality was not reported, and no clone a single base away is much larger than it. This beta chain is an off-target read within a library intended for alpha chains, so its frequency means little. CDR1 and CDR2 (MDHEN, SYDVKM) derive from the germline V gene. Cut back by 6 bases and 4 bases, the V and J ends lie 16 bases apart. From the cysteine up to the phenylalanine, the CDR3 has a length of 15 residues. Here the CDR3 DNA is all that survives: 45 bases in frame from base 1. This specimen comes from a study of spatial heterogeneity in lung cancer (dated by TCRdb to 2018 to 2020). Notes on the research overall: More beta-chain than alpha-chain transcripts were consistently detected, likely reflecting higher beta-chain transcript abundance. A strong correlation was found between TCR transcript counts in tumor regions and a T cell transcriptional module score from matched bulk RNA-seq. In the raw uncorrected reads, each unique combination of TCR and UMI appeared more than ten times on average. In non-small cell lung cancer, the study quantitatively compared TCR alpha and beta repertoires across several tumor regions, matched nontumor lung, and blood. Nonsynonymous mutation counts, determined by whole-exome sequencing of tumor tissue, were related to features of the TCR repertoire. Both alpha and beta chains were TCR-sequenced in about 240 tumor regions, under 85 matched nontumor lung samples and 45 to 60 PBMC samples obtained at surgery. The paper's findings and limits, for the study overall: Additional single-cell paired TCR alpha and beta sequencing was considered necessary to confirm, at a functional level, the hypothesis that regional TCRs recognize regional mutations. TCR-seq coverage of tumor T cells was estimated at only 7% to 8.5% for alpha chains and 13% to 15% for beta chains. Counts of ubiquitous and regional expanded TCRs were found to correlate with counts of ubiquitous and regional nonsynonymous mutations, respectively. The number of expanded intratumoral alpha and beta TCRs correlated with the tumor nonsynonymous mutation count.

The time point label, as the study defines it: sample taken at primary tumor resection. Samples were obtained from roughly 72 patients with early-stage, untreated non-small cell lung cancer from the lung TRACERx cohort. Whole RNA extracted from tumor and nontumor lung tissue, or from cryopreserved PBMC samples, was used for TCR sequencing without cell sorting. A patient was chosen for TCR sequencing only when enough RNA was available from at least two tumor regions. A lung pathologist reviewed the tumor and adjacent nontumor lung specimens before the specimens were selected. The library was obtained by 5' RACE. Sequencer: NextSeq 500. The TCR library protocol attached a unique molecular identifier to each TCR cDNA molecule to allow correction of PCR and sequencing errors. Under the source paper's analysis protocol: TCR identification, UMI-based error correction and CDR3 extraction were performed with Decombinator tools. Expanded TCRs were defined as those above a frequency of 2 per 1,000, corresponding to the top 1% of the tumor frequency distribution. Expanded tumor TCRs statistically deemed absent (corrected P<0.05) from at least one tumor region were classed as regional, and all other expanded tumor TCRs were classed as ubiquitous. Rényi diversity was computed with the R vegan package after subsampling each repertoire 100 times to 5,000 TCRs. CDR3 similarity networks were constructed using string-kernel similarity of amino acid triplets, with links drawn between CDR3s whose pairwise similarity was above 0.82. The public sequencing data were trimmed at Q25 with fastp and processed into clonotypes with MiXCR by TCRdb, which kept only in-frame beta chains. One record per CDR3 amino acid sequence lists the most common genes and DNA. These V and J calls originate from TCRdb's pipeline instead of the authors' own analysis. This sample lists about 10,000 distinct CDR3 sequences; approximately 5.8% were detected once. The leading ten clones occupy around 9.1% of the sample.

Source: lung tumor tissue, taken at surgery. The V gene is TRBV28 and the J gene is TRBJ2-4; the D call is tentative, TRBD1 or TRBD2, as each matches 5 bases. The receptor was derived from a male donor with early-stage non-small cell lung cancer. The CDR3 region: CASRRRVPGKNIQYF. The nucleotide sequence is TGTGCCAGCAGACGCAGGGTGCCGGGGAAAAACATTCAGTACTTC.